Detailed here is one T cell receptor (beta chain). Its target is unknown. The library came from three nested PCR rounds adapted from ARM-PCR protocols. Each CDR3 protein gets one entry after TCRdb re-called the multiplex PCR reads with MiXCR. The sample comprises about 66,000 distinct CDR3 sequences, roughly 73% of which are singletons, and 28% rests with the top ten. This entry is derived from a study of tumor and adjacent non-tumor tissue in lung cancer. Study details: Stage I to III disease affected 10 men and roughly 5 women aged about 30 to 85.

Findings of the study overall: Tumor TCR diversity, when higher, was linked to shorter survival. TCR diversity was significantly greater in tumor than normal lung tissue.

RNA was extracted from bulk tissue without any cell sorting. Germline V gene sequence: CDR1 ENHRY, CDR2 SYGVKD. The CDR3 has 12 amino acids. This chain links TRBV10-3 with TRBJ2-7, with unresolved D. The end of the DNA aligns better with TRBJ2-1, so the J call may be wrong. Sequencing was performed on lung tumor tissue. This sequence was found in a man aged 60-69 years with non-small cell lung cancer. The CDR3 DNA reads as TGTGCCATTGCTAATTCTACCTACGAACAGTTCTTC. This encodes CAIANSTYEQFF.